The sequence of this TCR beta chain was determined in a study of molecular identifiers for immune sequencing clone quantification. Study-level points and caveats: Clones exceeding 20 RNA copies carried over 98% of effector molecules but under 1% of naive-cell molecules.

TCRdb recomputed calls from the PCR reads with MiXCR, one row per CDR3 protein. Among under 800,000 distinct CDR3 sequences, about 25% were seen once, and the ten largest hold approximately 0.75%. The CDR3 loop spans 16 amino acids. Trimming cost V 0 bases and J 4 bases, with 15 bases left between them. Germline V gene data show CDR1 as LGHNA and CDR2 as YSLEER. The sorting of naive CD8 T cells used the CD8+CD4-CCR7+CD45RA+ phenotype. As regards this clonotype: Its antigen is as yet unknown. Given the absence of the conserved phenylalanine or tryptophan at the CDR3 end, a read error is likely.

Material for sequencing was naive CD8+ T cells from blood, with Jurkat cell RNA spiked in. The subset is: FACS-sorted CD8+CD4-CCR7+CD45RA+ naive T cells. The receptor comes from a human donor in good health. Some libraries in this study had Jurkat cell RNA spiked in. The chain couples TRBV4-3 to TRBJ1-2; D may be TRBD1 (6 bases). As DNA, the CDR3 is TGCGCCAGCAGCCAAGAAAGAGGGGGGGCAGGCTATGGCTACACCTGC. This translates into CASSQERGGAGYGYTC.